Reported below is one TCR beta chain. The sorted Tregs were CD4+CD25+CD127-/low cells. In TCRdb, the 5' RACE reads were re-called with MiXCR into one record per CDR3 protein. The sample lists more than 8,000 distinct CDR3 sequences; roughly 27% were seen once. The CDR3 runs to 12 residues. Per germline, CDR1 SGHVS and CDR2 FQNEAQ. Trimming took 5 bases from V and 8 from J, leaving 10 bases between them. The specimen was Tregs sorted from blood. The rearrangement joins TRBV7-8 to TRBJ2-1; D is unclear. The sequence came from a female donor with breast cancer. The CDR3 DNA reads TGTGCCAGCAGCCCCGTGGGGTATGAGCAGTTCTTC. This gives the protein CASSPVGYEQFF.